Listed below are T cell receptor beta chains from one sample, sequenced in a study of cytomegalovirus exposure and HLA in healthy donors. Measured with immunoSEQ multiplex PCR; TCRdb has only the in-frame clones, and not every one. The table records approximately 88,000 clones, about three quarters of them present only once. Sequencing used PBMCs. These receptors all stem from a man aged 45-60 years in good health and CMV-seropositive. Both conserved end residues are part of each CDR3. D genes are given only for firm matches. Part of the rows lack a size; the others show once, few, many or a class for expanded clones.

d_call: TRBD1
v_call: TRBV7-9
j_call: TRBJ2-7
clone_size: -
cdr3_nt: TGTGCCAGCAGCGCCGGACAGGGGTCCTACGAGCAGTACTTC
cdr3_aa: CASSAGQGSYEQYF

d_call: TRBD1
v_call: TRBV14
j_call: TRBJ2-1
clone_size: -
cdr3_nt: TGTGCCAGCAGCCAAGGGTCTTGGGACAGGGGGCTCTACAATGAGCAGTTCTTC
cdr3_aa: CASSQGSWDRGLYNEQFF

d_call: -
v_call: TRBV30
j_call: TRBJ1-6
clone_size: -
cdr3_nt: TGTGCCTGGAGTGTAAACTTTTCACCCCTCCACTTT
cdr3_aa: CAWSVNFSPLHF

d_call: -
v_call: TRBV23-1
j_call: TRBJ1-5
clone_size: -
cdr3_nt: TGCGCCAGCAGTCGCCCGAGTGAGGCGGGATATAGCAATCAGCCCCAGCATTTT
cdr3_aa: CASSRPSEAGYSNQPQHF

d_call: -
v_call: TRBV6-5
j_call: TRBJ1-2
clone_size: -
cdr3_nt: TGTGCCAGCAGTTACCTCTCGAGTCGGGGTTCGGGTGGCTACACCTTC
cdr3_aa: CASSYLSSRGSGGYTF

d_call: TRBD2
v_call: TRBV6-5
j_call: TRBJ2-5
clone_size: -
cdr3_nt: TGTGCCAGCAGCCTCCTAGCGGGGACACAAGAGACCCAGTACTTC
cdr3_aa: CASSLLAGTQETQYF

d_call: -
v_call: TRBV4-3
j_call: TRBJ1-6
clone_size: -
cdr3_nt: TGCGCCAGCAGCCAAGGGCAGGGACCCCTCCACTTT
cdr3_aa: CASSQGQGPLHF

d_call: TRBD1
v_call: TRBV7-8
j_call: TRBJ1-1
clone_size: -
cdr3_nt: TGTGCCAGCAGCTCCACAGGGGGTGGAGCTTTCTTT
cdr3_aa: CASSSTGGGAFF

d_call: TRBD1
v_call: TRBV7-9
j_call: TRBJ2-1
clone_size: -
cdr3_nt: TGTGCCAGCAGCCCGTTGACAGGGGGGCTATCCTACAATGAGCAGTTCTTC
cdr3_aa: CASSPLTGGLSYNEQFF

d_call: TRBD1
v_call: TRBV20-1
j_call: TRBJ1-1
clone_size: -
cdr3_nt: TGCAGTGCCACGGACAGGGGAGAAGCTTTCTTT
cdr3_aa: CSATDRGEAFF

d_call: -
v_call: TRBV10-3
j_call: TRBJ2-5
clone_size: -
cdr3_nt: TGTGCCATCAGTATAGGGACATCTGAGACCCAGTACTTC
cdr3_aa: CAISIGTSETQYF

d_call: TRBD1
v_call: TRBV19
j_call: TRBJ1-2
clone_size: -
cdr3_nt: TGTGCCAGTAGTGTCGGCAGACAGGGGTATTATAACTATGGCTACACCTTC
cdr3_aa: CASSVGRQGYYNYGYTF

d_call: -
v_call: TRBV5-6
j_call: TRBJ1-4
clone_size: -
cdr3_nt: TGTGCCAGCAGCTTAACCCAATCAGCAACTAATGAAAAACTGTTTTTT
cdr3_aa: CASSLTQSATNEKLFF

d_call: TRBD2
v_call: TRBV6-1
j_call: TRBJ2-1
clone_size: -
cdr3_nt: TGTGCCAGCAGGTGGCGGGGGTCCTACAATGAGCAGTTCTTC
cdr3_aa: CASRWRGSYNEQFF

d_call: -
v_call: TRBV9
j_call: TRBJ2-7
clone_size: -
cdr3_nt: TGTGCCAGCAGCGCGGGAGCCGCCTACGAGCAGTACTTC
cdr3_aa: CASSAGAAYEQYF

d_call: TRBD1
v_call: TRBV13
j_call: TRBJ2-7
clone_size: -
cdr3_nt: TGTGCCAGCAGCTTAGCAGGGGGCGGTCGCGACGAGCAGTACTTC
cdr3_aa: CASSLAGGGRDEQYF

d_call: TRBD2
v_call: TRBV15
j_call: TRBJ2-2
clone_size: -
cdr3_nt: TGTGCCACCAGCAGAGATGCACTAGCGGGGCGGACCGGGGAGCTGTTTTTT
cdr3_aa: CATSRDALAGRTGELFF

d_call: TRBD1
v_call: TRBV18
j_call: TRBJ2-7
clone_size: -
cdr3_nt: TGTGCCAGCTCACCGGGCAGGGGGCCTTACGAGCAGTACTTC
cdr3_aa: CASSPGRGPYEQYF

d_call: -
v_call: TRBV4-3
j_call: TRBJ1-6
clone_size: -
cdr3_nt: TGCGCCAGCAGCCAAGGAACAGATGGACCCCTCCACTTT
cdr3_aa: CASSQGTDGPLHF

d_call: TRBD1
v_call: TRBV6-5
j_call: TRBJ1-6
clone_size: -
cdr3_nt: TGTGCCAGCAGTCAGACAGGGAGGCCACCCCTCCACTTT
cdr3_aa: CASSQTGRPPLHF

d_call: TRBD1
v_call: TRBV7-2
j_call: TRBJ2-7
clone_size: -
cdr3_nt: TGTGCCAGCAGCACCTTTCTCGACAGGGAACTTGGGCAGTACTTC
cdr3_aa: CASSTFLDRELGQYF

d_call: TRBD1
v_call: TRBV6-1
j_call: TRBJ1-4
clone_size: -
cdr3_nt: TGTGCCAGCAGTGGGACCGGGACAGGGATTGAAAAACTGTTTTTT
cdr3_aa: CASSGTGTGIEKLFF

d_call: -
v_call: TRBV30
j_call: TRBJ1-6
clone_size: -
cdr3_nt: TGTGCCTGGAGAGCTAAGGGGGACACACCCCTCCACTTT
cdr3_aa: CAWRAKGDTPLHF

d_call: TRBD2
v_call: TRBV6-5
j_call: TRBJ2-7
clone_size: once
cdr3_nt: TGTGCCAGCAGTTACTCCGGGACTAGCGCCTACGAGCAGTACTTC
cdr3_aa: CASSYSGTSAYEQYF

d_call: -
v_call: TRBV9
j_call: TRBJ2-5
clone_size: once
cdr3_nt: TGTGCCAGCAGCACTTCAGGGTCGAAGACCCAGTACTTC
cdr3_aa: CASSTSGSKTQYF

d_call: -
v_call: TRBV14
j_call: TRBJ1-1
clone_size: -
cdr3_nt: TGTGCCAGCCAGGCGGTTTGGGCAGGGTTGAACACTGAAGCTTTCTTT
cdr3_aa: CASQAVWAGLNTEAFF

d_call: -
v_call: TRBV4-2
j_call: TRBJ2-2
clone_size: -
cdr3_nt: TGTGCCAGCAGCCAAGATCTGGGGGCATCGAACACCGGGGAGCTGTTTTTT
cdr3_aa: CASSQDLGASNTGELFF

d_call: TRBD1
v_call: TRBV11-2
j_call: TRBJ1-5
clone_size: -
cdr3_nt: TGTGCCAGCAGCGGACAGGGGGCCCAGCCCCAGCATTTT
cdr3_aa: CASSGQGAQPQHF

d_call: TRBD1
v_call: TRBV7-9
j_call: TRBJ1-6
clone_size: -
cdr3_nt: TGTTCCAGCAGCTTAGGGGACAGGGTAAATTCACCCCTCCACTTT
cdr3_aa: CSSSLGDRVNSPLHF

d_call: -
v_call: TRBV27
j_call: TRBJ1-2
clone_size: few
cdr3_nt: TGTGCCAGCAGTTTATCATATGGGGCGCAGAACTATGGCTACACCTTC
cdr3_aa: CASSLSYGAQNYGYTF

d_call: -
v_call: TRBV5-4
j_call: TRBJ1-2
clone_size: -
cdr3_nt: TGTGCCAGCAGCTTGGCCAGGGGCCAGGTTGGCTACACCTTC
cdr3_aa: CASSLARGQVGYTF

d_call: TRBD2
v_call: TRBV6-1
j_call: TRBJ2-1
clone_size: -
cdr3_nt: TGTGCCAGCAGGACTAGCGGGCCCAATGAGCAGTTCTTC
cdr3_aa: CASRTSGPNEQFF

d_call: TRBD1
v_call: TRBV27
j_call: TRBJ1-2
clone_size: few
cdr3_nt: TGTGCCAGCAGTTTATCCGGGACAGGGGGACAGTATGGCTACACCTTC
cdr3_aa: CASSLSGTGGQYGYTF

d_call: -
v_call: TRBV5-6
j_call: TRBJ2-7
clone_size: few
cdr3_nt: TGTGCCAGCAGCTTGGAACAGTACGAGCAGTACTTC
cdr3_aa: CASSLEQYEQYF

d_call: TRBD1
v_call: TRBV25-1
j_call: TRBJ2-7
clone_size: -
cdr3_nt: TGTGCCAGCAGCCCCGGGGACAGGGGGAGGCCCTACGAGCAGTACTTC
cdr3_aa: CASSPGDRGRPYEQYF

d_call: -
v_call: TRBV7-9
j_call: TRBJ1-2
clone_size: few
cdr3_nt: TGTGCCAGCAGCTTGGCAGACTATGGCTACACCTTC
cdr3_aa: CASSLADYGYTF

d_call: -
v_call: TRBV7-3
j_call: TRBJ1-1
clone_size: -
cdr3_nt: TGTGCCAGCAGCGCGCAGGGGTTGGACACTGAAGCTTTCTTT
cdr3_aa: CASSAQGLDTEAFF

d_call: -
v_call: TRBV6-5
j_call: TRBJ1-4
clone_size: -
cdr3_nt: TGTGCCAGCAGTTACTTCGGTGCAACTAATGAAAAACTGTTTTTT
cdr3_aa: CASSYFGATNEKLFF

d_call: -
v_call: TRBV4-2
j_call: TRBJ2-1
clone_size: -
cdr3_nt: TGTGCCAGCAGCCGAAACAGGGAGAGCTCCTACAATGAGCAGTTCTTC
cdr3_aa: CASSRNRESSYNEQFF

d_call: -
v_call: TRBV18
j_call: TRBJ1-1
clone_size: -
cdr3_nt: TGTGCCAGCTCACCACAAATCTGGACAAACACTGAAGCTTTCTTT
cdr3_aa: CASSPQIWTNTEAFF

d_call: -
v_call: TRBV4-3
j_call: TRBJ1-2
clone_size: -
cdr3_nt: TGCGCCAGCAGCCAAGAAAGAGCTAACTATGGCTACACCTTC
cdr3_aa: CASSQERANYGYTF

d_call: -
v_call: TRBV10-3
j_call: TRBJ2-2
clone_size: -
cdr3_nt: TGTGCCATCAGTGAGTCGGGGACACTGAACACCGGGGAGCTGTTTTTT
cdr3_aa: CAISESGTLNTGELFF